The following is a TCR beta chain sequence with its context. The data were obtained in a study of T cell clones after liver transplantation. Turning to the study itself: Immunosuppression withdrawal was tried within 2 years after liver transplantation in this trial.

Clones were read by immunoSEQ multiplex PCR, and TCRdb kept only the in-frame ones, dropping some. The sample lists tens of thousands of clones; 75% to 90% were seen once. The V and J ends lost 5 bases and 5 bases respectively, with 10 bases between them. This CDR3 has 12 amino acids. Looked up from germline, CDR1 is MNHNS and CDR2 is SASEGT. The chain uses TRBV6-1 and TRBJ2-7; possibly TRBD1 for D (5 bases). Sequenced material: CD4+ T cells from blood, taken at the 22-month timepoint. The receptor comes from a human patient who received a liver transplant. A subset of T cells may come from the graft donor. Here the CDR3 DNA reads TGTGCCAGCAGTCCTGGACAAAACGAGCAGTACTTC. It specifies CASSPGQNEQYF.